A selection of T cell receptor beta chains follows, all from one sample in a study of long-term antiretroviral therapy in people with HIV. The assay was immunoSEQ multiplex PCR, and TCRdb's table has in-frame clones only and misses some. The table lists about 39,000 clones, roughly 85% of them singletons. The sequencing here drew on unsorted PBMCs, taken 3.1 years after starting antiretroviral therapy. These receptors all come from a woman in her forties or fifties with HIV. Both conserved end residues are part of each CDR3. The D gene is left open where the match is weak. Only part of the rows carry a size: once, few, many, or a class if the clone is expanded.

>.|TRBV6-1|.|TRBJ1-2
TGTGCCAGCAGTCTACAGGGAGTCGAACGCTACACCTTC
CASSLQGVERYTF
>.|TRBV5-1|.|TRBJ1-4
TGCGCCAGCAGCTTGTGGTCGGGAGCCGAGGCTAATGAAAAACTGTTTTTT
CASSLWSGAEANEKLFF
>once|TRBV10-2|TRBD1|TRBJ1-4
TGCGCCAGCAGTGATGGGAGGACAGGGGGGGAAAAACTGTTTTTT
CASSDGRTGGEKLFF
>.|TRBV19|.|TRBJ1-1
TGTGCCAGTAGTATCGGACAGAACACTGAAGCTTTCTTT
CASSIGQNTEAFF
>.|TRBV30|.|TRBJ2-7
TGTGCCTGGAGCGAGGGACGGAGCTCCTACGAGCAGTACTTC
CAWSEGRSSYEQYF
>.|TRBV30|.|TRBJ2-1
TGTGCCTGGAGTGGGGGCCCCGAAAATGAGCAGTTCTTC
CAWSGGPENEQFF
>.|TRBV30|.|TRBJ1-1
TGTGCCTGGAGTGTTGCAGGAGACACTGAAGCTTTCTTT
CAWSVAGDTEAFF
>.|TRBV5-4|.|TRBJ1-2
TGTGCCAGCAGCTCACAAACCGGGGACAACTATGGCTACACCTTC
CASSSQTGDNYGYTF
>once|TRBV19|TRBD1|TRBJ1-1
TGTGCCAGAACACCCGGACAGGGGGCCGCTGAAGCTTTCTTT
CARTPGQGAAEAFF
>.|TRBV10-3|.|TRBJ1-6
TGTGCCATCAGTGACCAGACCTATTCACCCCTCCACTTT
CAISDQTYSPLHF